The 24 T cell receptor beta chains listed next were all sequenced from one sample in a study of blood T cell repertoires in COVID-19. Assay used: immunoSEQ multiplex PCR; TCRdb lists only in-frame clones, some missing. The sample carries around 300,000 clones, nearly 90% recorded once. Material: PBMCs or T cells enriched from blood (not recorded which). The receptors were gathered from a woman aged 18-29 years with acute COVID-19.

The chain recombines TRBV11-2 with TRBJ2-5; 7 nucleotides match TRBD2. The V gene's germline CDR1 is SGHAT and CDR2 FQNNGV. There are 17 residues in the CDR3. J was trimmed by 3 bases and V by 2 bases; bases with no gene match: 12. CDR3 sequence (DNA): TGTGCCAGCAGCTTACGGCGCCCACGGGGGGTTAAAGAGACCCAGTACTTC. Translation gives CASSLRRPRGVKETQYF.

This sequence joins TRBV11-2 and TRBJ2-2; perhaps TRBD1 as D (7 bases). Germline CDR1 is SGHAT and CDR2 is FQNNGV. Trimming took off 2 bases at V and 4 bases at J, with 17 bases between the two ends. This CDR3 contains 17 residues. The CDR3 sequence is CASSLRGGGRTTGELFF. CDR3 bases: TGTGCCAGCAGCTTACGTGGAGGGGGCAGGACCACCGGGGAGCTGTTTTTT.

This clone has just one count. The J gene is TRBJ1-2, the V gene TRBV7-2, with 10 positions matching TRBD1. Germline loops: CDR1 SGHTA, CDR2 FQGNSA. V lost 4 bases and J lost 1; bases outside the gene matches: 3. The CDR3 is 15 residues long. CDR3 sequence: CASSWGQGINYGYTF. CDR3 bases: TGTGCCAGCAGCTGGGGACAGGGGATTAACTATGGCTACACCTTC.

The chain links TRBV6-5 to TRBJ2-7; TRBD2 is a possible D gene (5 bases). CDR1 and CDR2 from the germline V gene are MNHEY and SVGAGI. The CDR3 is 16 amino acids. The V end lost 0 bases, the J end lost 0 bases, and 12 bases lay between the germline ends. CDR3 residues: CASSYSGIGVSYEQYF. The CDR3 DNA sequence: TGTGCCAGCAGTTACTCGGGGATCGGGGTCTCCTACGAGCAGTACTTC.

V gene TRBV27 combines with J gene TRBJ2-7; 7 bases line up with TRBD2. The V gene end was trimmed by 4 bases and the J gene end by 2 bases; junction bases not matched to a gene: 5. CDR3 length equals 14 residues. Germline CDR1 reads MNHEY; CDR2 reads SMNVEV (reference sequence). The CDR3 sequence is CASSWASGTYEQYF. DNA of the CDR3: TGTGCCAGCAGTTGGGCTAGCGGTACCTACGAGCAGTACTTC.

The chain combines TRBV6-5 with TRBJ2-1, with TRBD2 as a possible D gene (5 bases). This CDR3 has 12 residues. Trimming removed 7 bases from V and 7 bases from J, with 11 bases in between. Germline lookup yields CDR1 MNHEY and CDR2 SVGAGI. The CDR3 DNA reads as TGTGCCAGCAACTTACTAGTTAATGAGCAGTTCTTC. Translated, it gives CASNLLVNEQFF.

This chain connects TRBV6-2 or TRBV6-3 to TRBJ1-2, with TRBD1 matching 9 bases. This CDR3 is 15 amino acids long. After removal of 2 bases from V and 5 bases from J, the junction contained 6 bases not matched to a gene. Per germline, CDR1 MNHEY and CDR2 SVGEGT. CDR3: CASSYVGQGRYGYTF. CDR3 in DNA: TGTGCCAGCAGTTACGTGGGACAGGGAAGATATGGCTACACCTTC.

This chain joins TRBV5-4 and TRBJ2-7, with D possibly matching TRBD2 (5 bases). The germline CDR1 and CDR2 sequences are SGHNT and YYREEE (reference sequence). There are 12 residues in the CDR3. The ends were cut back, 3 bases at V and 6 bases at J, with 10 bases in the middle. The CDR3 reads CASSYILGEQYF. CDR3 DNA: TGTGCCAGCAGCTATATACTAGGCGAGCAGTACTTC.

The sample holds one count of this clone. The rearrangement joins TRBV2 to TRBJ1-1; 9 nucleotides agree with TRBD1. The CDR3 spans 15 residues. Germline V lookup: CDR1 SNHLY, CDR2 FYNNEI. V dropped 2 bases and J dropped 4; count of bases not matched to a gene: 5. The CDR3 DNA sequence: TGTGCCAGCAGTGAAACATGGACAGGGGCCACTGAAGCTTTCTTT. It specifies CASSETWTGATEAFF.

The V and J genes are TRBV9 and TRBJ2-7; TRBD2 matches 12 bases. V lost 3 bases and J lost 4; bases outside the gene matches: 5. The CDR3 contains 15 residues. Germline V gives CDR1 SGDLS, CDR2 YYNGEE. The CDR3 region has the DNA TGTGCCAGCAGCGCCGGGACTAGCGGGCGGTACGAGCAGTACTTC. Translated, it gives CASSAGTSGRYEQYF.

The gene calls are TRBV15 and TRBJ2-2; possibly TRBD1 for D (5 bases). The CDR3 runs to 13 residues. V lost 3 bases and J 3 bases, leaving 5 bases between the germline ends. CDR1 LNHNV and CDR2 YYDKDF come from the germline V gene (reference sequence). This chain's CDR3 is CATSSRDTGELFF. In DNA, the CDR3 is TGTGCCACCAGCAGCAGGGACACCGGGGAGCTGTTTTTT. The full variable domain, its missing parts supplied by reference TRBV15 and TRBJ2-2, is DAMVIQNPRYQVTQFGKPVTLSCSQTLNHNVMYWYQQKSSQAPKLLFHYYDKDFNNEADTPDNFQSRRPNTSFCFLDIRSPGLGDTAMYLCATSSRDTGELFFGEGSRLTVL.

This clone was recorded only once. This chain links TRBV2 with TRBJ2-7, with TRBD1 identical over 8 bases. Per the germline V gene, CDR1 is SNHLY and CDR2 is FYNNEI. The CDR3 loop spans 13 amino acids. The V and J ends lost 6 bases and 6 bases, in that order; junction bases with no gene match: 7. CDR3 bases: TGTGCCAGCAGAGGACAGGGAGATCTCGAGCAGTACTTC. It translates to CASRGQGDLEQYF. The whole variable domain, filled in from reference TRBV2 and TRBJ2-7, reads EPEVTQTPSHQVTQMGQEVILRCVPISNHLYFYWYRQILGQKVEFLVSFYNNEISEKSEIFDDQFSVERPDGSNFTLKIRSTKLEDSAMYFCASRGQGDLEQYFGPGTRLTVT.

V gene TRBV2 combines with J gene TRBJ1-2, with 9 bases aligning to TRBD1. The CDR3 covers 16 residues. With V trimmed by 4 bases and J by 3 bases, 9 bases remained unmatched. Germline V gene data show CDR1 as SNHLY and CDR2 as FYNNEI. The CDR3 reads CASSVDRDREDYGYTF. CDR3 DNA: TGTGCCAGCAGTGTGGACCGGGACAGGGAAGACTATGGCTACACCTTC.

This CDR3 is CASSRLAGVSYNEQFF. DNA of the CDR3: TGCGCCAGCAGCAGACTAGCGGGAGTTTCCTACAATGAGCAGTTCTTC. This chain joins TRBV5-1 and TRBJ2-1, with 12 bases identical to TRBD2. The CDR3 sequence is 16 residues long. Germline loops: CDR1 SGHRS, CDR2 YFSETQ. V lost 4 bases to trimming and J lost 1 base; unmatched junction nucleotides: 3.

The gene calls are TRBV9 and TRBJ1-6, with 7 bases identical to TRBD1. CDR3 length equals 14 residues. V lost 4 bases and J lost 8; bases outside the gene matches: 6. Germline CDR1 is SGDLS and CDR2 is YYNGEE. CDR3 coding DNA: TGTGCCAGCAGCACCGGACAGGAAGATTCACCCCTCCACTTT. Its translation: CASSTGQEDSPLHF. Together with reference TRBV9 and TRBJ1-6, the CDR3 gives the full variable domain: DSGVTQTPKHLITATGQRVTLRCSPRSGDLSVYWYQQSLDQGLQFLIQYYNGEERAKGNILERFSAQQFPDLHSELNLSSLELGDSALYFCASSTGQEDSPLHFGNGTRLTVT.

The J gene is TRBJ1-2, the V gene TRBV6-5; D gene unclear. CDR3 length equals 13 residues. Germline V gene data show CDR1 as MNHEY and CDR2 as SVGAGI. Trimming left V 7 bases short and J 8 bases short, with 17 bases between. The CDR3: CASTERGVTGYTF. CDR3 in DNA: TGTGCCAGCACCGAACGGGGAGTTACCGGCTACACCTTC.

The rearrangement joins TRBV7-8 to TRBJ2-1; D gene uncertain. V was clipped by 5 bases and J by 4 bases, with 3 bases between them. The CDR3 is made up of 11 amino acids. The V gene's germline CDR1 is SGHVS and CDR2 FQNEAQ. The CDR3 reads CASSPYNEQFF. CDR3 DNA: TGTGCCAGCAGCCCTTACAATGAGCAGTTCTTC.

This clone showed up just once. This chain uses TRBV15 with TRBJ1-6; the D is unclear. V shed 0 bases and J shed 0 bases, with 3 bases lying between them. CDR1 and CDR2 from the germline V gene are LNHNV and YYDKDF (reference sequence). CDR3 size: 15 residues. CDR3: CATSRDSSYNSPLHF. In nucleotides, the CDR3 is TGTGCCACCAGCAGAGACAGCTCCTATAATTCACCCCTCCACTTT.

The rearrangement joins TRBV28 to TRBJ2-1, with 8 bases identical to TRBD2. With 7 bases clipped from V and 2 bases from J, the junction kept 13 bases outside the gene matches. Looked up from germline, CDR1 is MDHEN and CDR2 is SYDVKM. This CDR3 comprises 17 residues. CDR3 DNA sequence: TGTGCCAGCAATACCTTCTATCCGGGAGGGACCTACAATGAGCAGTTCTTC. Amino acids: CASNTFYPGGTYNEQFF.

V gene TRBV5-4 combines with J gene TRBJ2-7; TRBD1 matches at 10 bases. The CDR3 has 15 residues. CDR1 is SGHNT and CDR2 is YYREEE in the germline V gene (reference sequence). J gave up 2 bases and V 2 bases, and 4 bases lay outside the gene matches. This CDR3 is CASSFSTGGPYEQYF. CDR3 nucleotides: TGTGCCAGCAGCTTCTCGACAGGGGGCCCCTACGAGCAGTACTTC.

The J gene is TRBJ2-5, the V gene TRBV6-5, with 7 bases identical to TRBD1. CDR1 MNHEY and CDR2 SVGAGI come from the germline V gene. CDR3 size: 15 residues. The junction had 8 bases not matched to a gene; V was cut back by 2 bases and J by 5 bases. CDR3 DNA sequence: TGTGCCAGCAGTTACGCCAGTTGGGGACAGGAGACCCAGTACTTC. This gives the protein CASSYASWGQETQYF.

CDR3 residues: CAWQRSSNQPQHF. DNA of the CDR3: TGTGCCTGGCAAAGGAGTAGCAATCAGCCCCAGCATTTT. The rearrangement links TRBV30 to TRBJ1-5; D not resolved. This CDR3 has 13 residues. With 5 bases removed from V and 0 bases from J, the gap between germline ends came to 8 bases. Germline CDR1 and CDR2: GTSNPN and SVGIG (reference sequence).

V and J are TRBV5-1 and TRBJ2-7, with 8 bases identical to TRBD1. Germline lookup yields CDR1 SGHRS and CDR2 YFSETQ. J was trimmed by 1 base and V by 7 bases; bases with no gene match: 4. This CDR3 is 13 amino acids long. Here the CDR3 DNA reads TGCGCCAGCCACCAGGGGGCTTCCTACGAGCAGTACTTC. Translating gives CASHQGASYEQYF. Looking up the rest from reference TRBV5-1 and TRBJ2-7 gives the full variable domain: KAGVTQTPRYLIKTRGQQVTLSCSPISGHRSVSWYQQTPGQGLQFLFEYFSETQRNKGNFPGRFSGRQFSNSRSEMNVSTLELGDSALYLCASHQGASYEQYFGPGTRLTVT.

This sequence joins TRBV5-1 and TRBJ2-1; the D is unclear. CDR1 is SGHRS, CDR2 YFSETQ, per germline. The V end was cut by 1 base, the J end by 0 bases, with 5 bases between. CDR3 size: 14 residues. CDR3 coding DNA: TGCGCCAGCAGCTTGTTGAGCTCCTACAATGAGCAGTTCTTC. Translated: CASSLLSSYNEQFF.